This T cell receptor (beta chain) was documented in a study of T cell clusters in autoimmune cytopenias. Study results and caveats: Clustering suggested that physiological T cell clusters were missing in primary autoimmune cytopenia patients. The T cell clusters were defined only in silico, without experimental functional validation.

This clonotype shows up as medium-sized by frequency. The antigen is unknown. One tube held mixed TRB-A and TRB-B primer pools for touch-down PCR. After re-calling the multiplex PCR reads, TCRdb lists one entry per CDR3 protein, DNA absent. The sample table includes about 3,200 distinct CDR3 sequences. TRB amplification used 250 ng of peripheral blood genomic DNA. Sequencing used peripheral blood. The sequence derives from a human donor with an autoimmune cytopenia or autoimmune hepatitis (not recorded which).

The CDR3 sequence: CASSYSPDTDTQYF. V is TRBV6-5 and J is TRBJ2-3. This CDR3 has 14 amino acids. Germline loops: CDR1 MNHEY, CDR2 SVGAGI.